Presented here are 32 T cell receptor beta chains from one specimen sequenced in a study of T-cell memory formation after mild COVID-19. Each CDR3 protein gets one entry after TCRdb re-called the 5' RACE reads with MiXCR. The table shows more than 120,000 distinct CDR3 sequences, with about 5.7% occurring only once. Sample: PBMCs or a T cell subset sorted from them (not recorded which). These receptor sequences come from an adult woman who had mild COVID-19 (a few samples of this study predate the infection). Cell type and time point are not known.

V usage is TRBV5-6 and J usage is TRBJ2-5; TRBD2 is a possible D gene (5 bases). Germline CDR1 is SGHDT and CDR2 is YYEEEE. CDR3 length: 16 amino acids. Trimming stripped 0 bases from V and 9 bases from J, with 21 bases between. CDR3 bases: TGTGCCAGCAGCTTGGCCGGGGTCGGCTTCCGGCCGGCCCAGTACTTC. It is translated as CASSLAGVGFRPAQYF.

This clonotype turned up a few times. This chain uses TRBV11-2 with TRBJ2-5; D is unclear. V lost 1 base to trimming and J lost 2 bases, with 14 bases between them. Germline CDR1 SGHAT, CDR2 FQNNGV. The CDR3 loop spans 16 amino acids. The CDR3 protein is CASSLGGRRLQETQYF. The CDR3 coding sequence is TGTGCCAGCAGCTTAGGAGGACGGCGGCTTCAAGAGACCCAGTACTTC.

This clonotype was seen ten or more times. The V call is TRBV18, the J call TRBJ2-7; TRBD1 matches 7 bases. The length of the CDR3 is 16 residues. From germline, CDR1 is KGHSH and CDR2 LQKENI. V shed 3 bases and J 0 bases; nucleotides not matched to a gene: 8. Here the CDR3 reads CASSPLTGVTSYEQYF. The DNA of the CDR3 is TGTGCCAGCTCACCGTTAACAGGGGTGACCTCCTACGAGCAGTACTTC.

The sample holds a few counts of this clonotype. This rearrangement joins TRBV3-1 to TRBJ2-1; 8 bases are a match to TRBD2. CDR3 size: 19 residues. Germline lookup yields CDR1 LGHDT and CDR2 YNNKEL (reference sequence). After removal of 0 bases from V and 6 bases from J, the junction contained 16 bases not matched to a gene. The chain's CDR3 is CASSQDIGPSGSVGNEQFF. CDR3 in DNA: TGTGCCAGCAGCCAAGATATCGGCCCCAGCGGGAGTGTGGGCAATGAGCAGTTCTTC.

The sample holds a few counts of this clonotype. This chain links TRBV2 with TRBJ2-2; 8 bases match TRBD2. The J segment lost 3 bases and the V segment lost 6 bases, leaving 9 bases of the junction unmatched. Germline-derived CDR1 and CDR2 are SNHLY and FYNNEI. This CDR3 spans 16 amino acids. CDR3 residues: CASSVLGGADTGELFF. As DNA, the CDR3 is TGTGCCAGCAGCGTACTCGGGGGGGCTGACACCGGGGAGCTGTTTTTT. Based on the CDR3 plus reference TRBV2 and TRBJ2-2, the full variable domain is EPEVTQTPSHQVTQMGQEVILRCVPISNHLYFYWYRQILGQKVEFLVSFYNNEISEKSEIFDDQFSVERPDGSNFTLKIRSTKLEDSAMYFCASSVLGGADTGELFFGEGSRLTVL.

This clonotype was counted only a few times. This chain uses TRBV9 with TRBJ2-2; a weak D match, TRBD2 (7 bases). V was clipped by 3 bases and J by 3 bases, with 12 bases between them. The germline gives CDR1 SGDLS, CDR2 YYNGEE. The CDR3 runs 15 residues. The CDR3 loop reads CASSARGADTGELFF. The CDR3 nucleotides read TGTGCCAGCAGCGCCCGGGGGGCCGACACCGGGGAGCTGTTTTTT.

The chain links TRBV6-1 to TRBJ1-1; D gene uncertain. Trimming shortened V by 3 bases and J by 0 bases, and 17 bases separated the two germline ends. Germline V gene data show CDR1 as MNHNS and CDR2 as SASEGT. The CDR3 totals 17 residues. Written as DNA, the CDR3 is TGTGCCAGCAGTGAGGAGGCAGTACATACTATGAACACTGAAGCTTTCTTT. Protein: CASSEEAVHTMNTEAFF.

This clonotype came up many times. The chain couples TRBV20-1 to TRBJ2-7; a possible D gene is TRBD2 (5 bases). The CDR3 covers 16 residues. Deletions cut 5 bases from V and 7 bases from J, with 27 bases between. Germline V gene data show CDR1 as DFQATT and CDR2 as SNEGSKA (reference sequence). CDR3 loop: CSAVSVGLVSRGEQYF. As DNA, the CDR3 is TGCAGTGCTGTGTCTGTTGGCCTTGTTAGCCGGGGAGAGCAGTACTTC.

This clonotype was detected only a few times. The chain is built from TRBV27 and TRBJ2-2, with 7 positions matching TRBD1. The V segment lost 4 bases and the J segment 5 bases; nucleotides outside the gene matches: 7. CDR1 and CDR2 (germline): MNHEY, SMNVEV (reference sequence). The CDR3 runs to 15 residues. The CDR3 region is CASSSRQGQTGELFF. The CDR3 nucleotides are TGTGCCAGCAGTTCCCGACAGGGACAAACCGGGGAGCTGTTTTTT.

This clonotype was recorded at least ten times. The genes are TRBV5-1 and TRBJ2-1; tentatively, D is TRBD2 (6 bases). Trimming stripped 1 base from V and 4 bases from J, with 15 bases between. Germline assignment: CDR1 SGHRS and CDR2 YFSETQ. CDR3 length equals 16 residues. The CDR3: CASSLIAGSGYNEQFF. The DNA for the CDR3 is TGCGCCAGCAGCTTGATCGCGGGGTCGGGTTACAATGAGCAGTTCTTC.

This clonotype was counted at least ten times. The V gene is TRBV20-1, the J gene TRBJ2-7, with D uncertain. Trimming stripped 4 bases from V and 0 bases from J, with 7 bases between. Germline V gives CDR1 DFQATT, CDR2 SNEGSKA (reference sequence). The CDR3 is 12 residues long. CDR3 nucleotides: TGCAGTGCTACAAGATACTCCTACGAGCAGTACTTC. Translating gives CSATRYSYEQYF.

This clonotype was seen repeatedly, ten times or more. V usage is TRBV6-4 and J usage is TRBJ2-3, with 10 nucleotides matching TRBD2. This CDR3 is 14 amino acids long. V was clipped by 3 bases and J by 8 bases; unmatched bases: 5. The germline V gene has CDR1 MRHNA and CDR2 SNTAGT. CDR3 sequence (DNA): TGTGCCAGCAGTGAAGCGGGAGGGAGAGGTACGCAGTATTTT. Translating it yields CASSEAGGRGTQYF.

The V and J genes are TRBV3-1 and TRBJ2-3; TRBD1 agrees at 8 bases. The CDR3 extends over 16 amino acids. CDR1 LGHDT and CDR2 YNNKEL come from the germline V gene (reference sequence). V lost 1 base, J lost 6 bases, and 9 bases stayed unmatched. CDR3 sequence: CASSQVQGRGHDTQYF. DNA of the CDR3: TGTGCCAGCAGCCAAGTCCAAGGCAGGGGGCACGATACGCAGTATTTT.

In this sample, this clonotype turned up a few times. The chain has TRBV5-1 and TRBJ2-2; 8 bases align to TRBD1. V lost 2 bases to trimming and J lost 4 bases; unmatched junction nucleotides: 4. CDR1 is SGHRS and CDR2 is YFSETQ in the germline V gene. The CDR3 sequence is 15 residues long. The CDR3 reads CASSLSRGRTGELFF. CDR3 DNA sequence: TGCGCCAGCAGCTTATCCAGGGGGCGCACCGGGGAGCTGTTTTTT.

This clonotype was found many times. The chain combines TRBV20-1 with TRBJ2-1, with 9 nucleotides matching TRBD2. The J segment lost 2 bases and the V segment lost 0 bases, leaving 5 bases of the junction unmatched. Germline V gene lookup returns CDR1 DFQATT and CDR2 SNEGSKA (reference sequence). CDR3 size: 16 residues. The CDR3 spells CSAREGLAGTYNEQFF. The CDR3 nucleotides read TGCAGTGCTAGAGAAGGGCTAGCGGGAACCTACAATGAGCAGTTCTTC.

This clonotype was seen more than once but under ten times. This chain connects TRBV5-4 to TRBJ1-2, with a tentative D call TRBD1 (6 bases). Germline V gene data show CDR1 as SGHNT and CDR2 as YYREEE (reference sequence). This CDR3 is built from 16 residues. V gave up 3 bases and J gave up 8 bases, with 23 bases separating them. CDR3 coding DNA: TGTGCCAGCAGCTCGAGGGCCCGGGGGGCGAGCGGAGGCTACACCTTC. Its translation is CASSSRARGASGGYTF.

This clonotype was counted ten times or more. V and J are TRBV14 and TRBJ2-5; D not resolved. Germline loops: CDR1 SGHDN, CDR2 FVKESK. The length of the CDR3 is 14 residues. The germline V and J ends were trimmed by 4 bases and 3 bases, with 12 bases remaining between them. CDR3 nucleotides: TGTGCCAGCAGCCCCCGGCGGAGCAAAGAGACCCAGTACTTC. Translating it yields CASSPRRSKETQYF. Filled out from reference TRBV14 and TRBJ2-5, the complete variable domain reads EAGVTQFPSHSVIEKGQTVTLRCDPISGHDNLYWYRRVMGKEIKFLLHFVKESKQDESGMPNNRFLAERTGGTYSTLKVQPAELEDSGVYFCASSPRRSKETQYFGPGTRLLVL.

The table lists this clonotype with a few counts. The chain has TRBV20-1 and TRBJ1-2, with D perhaps TRBD1 (6 bases). Between the trimmed V and J ends, which lost 0 bases and 8 bases, there was a span of 22 bases. Germline-derived CDR1 and CDR2 are DFQATT and SNEGSKA (reference sequence). The CDR3 contains 16 residues. CDR3 protein: CSARDQGRPRVRGYTF. The CDR3 DNA reads TGCAGTGCTAGAGATCAGGGGAGACCCCGTGTCAGGGGCTACACCTTC.

In its sample, this clonotype was seen many times. This chain uses TRBV24-1 with TRBJ2-3, with TRBD2 matching 10 bases. The germline CDR1 and CDR2 sequences are KGHDR and SFDVKD. The J segment lost 5 bases and the V segment lost 3 bases, leaving 4 bases of the junction unmatched. This CDR3 spans 15 amino acids. CDR3 nucleotides: TGTGCCACCAGTGATGAGCGGGGGGGTAAAGATACGCAGTATTTT. This encodes CATSDERGGKDTQYF.

At least ten counts were recorded for this clonotype. This chain joins TRBV9 and TRBJ2-1; D ambiguous. Trimming cost V 2 bases and J 5 bases, with 11 bases left between them. This CDR3 has 14 amino acids. The germline gives CDR1 SGDLS, CDR2 YYNGEE. The CDR3 coding sequence is TGTGCCAGCAGCGTGGGTAGCACGAACAATGAGCAGTTCTTC. Translation: CASSVGSTNNEQFF.

This clonotype was observed many times. V gene TRBV7-9 combines with J gene TRBJ2-2; D may be TRBD1 (5 bases). Germline loops: CDR1 SEHNR, CDR2 FQNEAQ (reference sequence). V dropped 3 bases and J dropped 1 base, with 9 bases sitting between them. The CDR3 has 15 amino acids. The DNA for the CDR3 is TGTGCCAGCAGCTTTCTTAGGGGGAACACCGGGGAGCTGTTTTTT. It codes for CASSFLRGNTGELFF.

The CDR3 loop reads CASSEHLRGGKETQYF. CDR3 nucleotides: TGTGCCAGCAGTGAGCACCTACGGGGCGGGAAAGAGACCCAGTACTTC. The chain employs TRBV6-1 and TRBJ2-5, with D possibly matching TRBD2 (6 bases). Germline lookup yields CDR1 MNHNS and CDR2 SASEGT. The CDR3 runs to 16 residues. The V gene lost 3 bases and the J gene lost 3 bases, with 17 bases spanning the gap.

This rearrangement joins TRBV3-1 to TRBJ2-1; D perhaps matches TRBD1 (6 bases). Trimming took 8 bases from V and 2 from J, leaving 13 bases between them. Germline V gene data show CDR1 as LGHDT and CDR2 as YNNKEL (reference sequence). The CDR3 runs to 14 residues. CDR3 bases: TGTGCCAGCGCCGACAGGCAAACCTACAATGAGCAGTTCTTC. This codes for CASADRQTYNEQFF.

The chain joins TRBV13 to TRBJ2-3; 15 bases line up with TRBD2. There are 19 residues in the CDR3. The germline CDR1 and CDR2 sequences are PRHDT and FYEKMQ (reference sequence). The trim removed 0 bases at V and 5 bases at J, leaving 9 bases unmatched. The CDR3 DNA is TGTGCCAGCAGCTTAGGCCGACGGACTAGCGGGAGGGCCGTAGATACGCAGTATTTT. Amino acid sequence: CASSLGRRTSGRAVDTQYF.

This clonotype has only a few counts. This sequence joins TRBV15 and TRBJ2-1; 8 bases are a match to TRBD2. Germline CDR1 LNHNV, CDR2 YYDKDF (reference sequence). The CDR3 covers 15 residues. V shed 5 bases, J shed 5 bases, and the junction held 8 bases outside the gene matches. In nucleotides, the CDR3 is TGTGCCACCAGCGTACGACTAGCGAACCACAATGAGCAGTTCTTC. It encodes CATSVRLANHNEQFF.

This clonotype was recorded a few times. This sequence joins TRBV7-9 and TRBJ2-2, with 9 bases aligning to TRBD1. The J segment lost 8 bases and the V segment lost 5 bases, leaving 12 bases of the junction unmatched. Germline V gene sequence: CDR1 SEHNR, CDR2 FQNEAQ (reference sequence). The CDR3 has 16 residues. The CDR3 is CASSAGTGTREGELFF. The CDR3 DNA reads TGTGCCAGCAGCGCCGGGACAGGGACACGAGAAGGGGAGCTGTTTTTT. The full variable domain, its missing parts supplied by reference TRBV7-9 and TRBJ2-2, is DTGVSQNPRHKITKRGQNVTFRCDPISEHNRLYWYRQTLGQGPEFLTYFQNEAQLEKSRLLSDRFSAERPKGSFSTLEIQRTEQGDSAMYLCASSAGTGTREGELFFGEGSRLTVL.

This clonotype was seen only a few times. V is TRBV5-1 and J is TRBJ2-5; no definite D call. Germline-derived CDR1 and CDR2 are SGHRS and YFSETQ. The CDR3 is 14 amino acids. V gave up 4 bases and J gave up 0 bases, with 10 bases separating them. DNA for the CDR3: TGCGCCAGCAGCCCTACTAAGTACCAAGAGACCCAGTACTTC. Protein sequence: CASSPTKYQETQYF.

This clonotype was seen a few times. The J gene is TRBJ1-1, the V gene TRBV7-9; D may be TRBD1 (6 bases). This CDR3 comprises 15 residues. Trimming left V 4 bases short and J 2 bases short, with 14 bases between. Germline-derived CDR1 and CDR2 are SEHNR and FQNEAQ (reference sequence). CDR3 nucleotide sequence: TGTGCCAGCAGCTCTAGACAGGCGACCAACACTGAAGCTTTCTTT. Its protein is CASSSRQATNTEAFF.

The sample holds many counts of this clonotype. The CDR3 sequence is CASSTLTRSANTGELFF. The CDR3 DNA reads as TGTGCCAGCAGTACCCTGACTAGGTCGGCGAACACCGGGGAGCTGTTTTTT. The chain recombines TRBV27 with TRBJ2-2; the D gene is possibly TRBD2 (6 bases). Germline CDR1 and CDR2: MNHEY and SMNVEV (reference sequence). The V gene lost 5 bases and the J gene lost 0 bases, with 16 bases spanning the gap. CDR3 length: 17 residues.

This clonotype has ten or more counts. V usage is TRBV14 and J usage is TRBJ2-6; D is uncertain. CDR1 is SGHDN and CDR2 is FVKESK in the germline V gene. The CDR3 consists of 17 residues. V was cut by 3 bases and J by 0 bases, with 12 bases left in between. Written as DNA, the CDR3 is TGTGCCAGCAGCCATGGGATAGAGTCCTCTGGGGCCAACGTCCTGACTTTC. Amino acids: CASSHGIESSGANVLTF.

At least ten counts were recorded for this clonotype. The chain has TRBV4-3 and TRBJ1-4; 7 nucleotides align to TRBD1. CDR3 length: 16 amino acids. Germline values: CDR1 LGHNA, CDR2 YSLEER. V was pared by 2 bases and J by 6 bases, with 9 bases of the junction left unmatched. CDR3 in amino acids: CASSQQQHRGDEKLFF. CDR3 bases: TGCGCCAGCAGCCAACAACAGCACAGGGGTGATGAAAAACTGTTTTTT.

This clonotype has at least ten counts. CDR3 in DNA: TGTGCCAGCAGCTTAGGGGGAAGGGGCGAACTAGCTTTCTTT. It yields the protein CASSLGGRGELAFF. The chain joins TRBV5-4 to TRBJ1-1; maybe TRBD1 (6 bases). V lost 2 bases and J 10 bases, leaving 18 bases between the germline ends. This CDR3 spans 14 amino acids. Germline-derived CDR1 and CDR2 are SGHNT and YYREEE (reference sequence).